Described below is a single T cell receptor (beta chain) sequence and its context. Its specificity is unknown. The data are from a study of cytomegalovirus exposure and HLA in healthy donors. 60 Vbeta and 13 Jbeta primers were used in PCR. The protocol was immunoSEQ multiplex PCR, while the TCRdb copy is restricted to in-frame clones and leaves out a portion. The data show approximately 140,000 clones, about four fifths seen once. Study-wide points: In all likelihood, a cluster of highly shared sequence variants was a sequencing artifact. In a later analysis, at a false discovery rate of 0.05, approximately 16,000 TCR beta sequences were associated with HLA alleles.

Germline CDR1 and CDR2: SGHNT and YENEEA. With V trimmed by 3 bases and J by 8 bases, 4 bases remained unmatched. This CDR3 is 13 amino acids long. Sequenced sample: PBMCs. This clonotype originated in a man in his fifties or sixties in good health and CMV-seropositive. The chain carries TRBV11-3 and TRBJ1-2, with 9 bases that match TRBD1. CDR3 in amino acids: CASSLTGGEGYTF. Written as DNA, the CDR3 is TGTGCCAGCAGCTTGACAGGGGGTGAGGGCTACACCTTC.